This T cell receptor (beta chain) was found in a study of blood T cells in healthy people across ages. Next came a second PCR, run for roughly 6 to 11 cycles, which used a sample-barcoded 5' primer along with a J-beta primer mix. Each TCR beta cDNA got a 12-nucleotide random molecular identifier. Each single sample gave us at least 2.5 million CDR3-containing paired-end reads. TCRdb reprocessed the 5' RACE reads via MiXCR and lists one record per CDR3 protein. The data contain 1.6 million or so distinct CDR3 sequences, 30% to 35% of them singletons. A few counts support this clonotype. Individuals who donated were healthy Caucasians from Russia aged roughly 6 to 100. Germline-derived CDR1 and CDR2 are SQVTM and ANQGSEA. The CDR3 runs to 16 residues. Trimming removed 0 bases from V and 3 bases from J; junction bases left unmatched: 9.

Sequenced input: blood. V is TRBV29-1 and J is TRBJ2-5; 8 nucleotides line up with TRBD1. This sequence was found in a woman between 25 and 40 years old in good health. CDR3 coding DNA: TGCAGCGTTGAAGATCTTGAGGCAGGGGGCAAAGAGACCCAGTACTTC. As protein: CSVEDLEAGGKETQYF.